This T cell receptor beta chain was recorded in a study of T cell responses to AZD1222 COVID-19 vaccine. Study-level findings and limits: The peak T cell response came first, and repertoires were sampled only after it.

The V and J ends lost 5 bases and 1 base respectively, with 8 bases between them. The CDR3 loop spans 13 amino acids. Germline CDR1 and CDR2: LGHNA and YSLEER. Generated by immunoSEQ multiplex PCR, the TCRdb table keeps only in-frame clones and is missing some. Here the sample spans 150,000 to 200,000 clones, 80% to 90% being singletons. For this clone: Its antigen remains unidentified.

The chain couples TRBV4-3 to TRBJ2-5; no clear D gene. The starting material was peripheral blood, obtained on day 0 of MenACWY control vaccination. This clonotype originated in an adult in good health. The CDR3 DNA follows: TGCGCCAGCAGCGACACGTCCCAAGAGACCCAGTACTTC. Amino acids: CASSDTSQETQYF.